The rows below give T cell receptor beta chains drawn from one sample of a study of HIV-infected patients and healthy controls. TCRdb reprocessed the 5' RACE reads via MiXCR and lists one record per CDR3 protein. The sample lists several thousand distinct CDR3 sequences, about 10% occurring once. The source material was blood, sampled during antiretroviral therapy. These receptors were obtained from an adult with HIV infection. The CDR3 runs from the conserved cysteine through the conserved F or W. D genes are given only for firm matches. Clone size, where shown, is once, few, many, or a class for clones that have expanded.

V	D	J	size	length	CDR3	DNA
TRBV6-1	TRBD2	TRBJ2-1	many	15	CASSGLAGGNNEQFF	TGTGCCAGCAGTGGACTAGCGGGGGGTAACAATGAGCAGTTCTTC
TRBV7-2	TRBD2	TRBJ2-7	medium-sized	19	CASSLAILAGGSSSYEQYF	TGTGCCAGCAGCTTAGCGATCCTAGCGGGGGGCTCAAGCTCCTACGAGCAGTACTTC
TRBV4-2	.	TRBJ2-7	medium-sized	14	CASSQDGGGLEQYF	TGTGCCAGCAGCCAAGATGGGGGGGGCCTCGAGCAGTACTTC
TRBV5-1	.	TRBJ1-3	many	19	CASSFRSPGQSVSGNTIYF	TGCGCCAGCAGCTTTCGCTCTCCCGGGCAGTCGGTTTCTGGAAACACCATATATTTT
TRBV20-1	.	TRBJ2-7	.	11	CSAGGPYEQYF	TGCAGTGCCGGGGGGCCTTACGAGCAGTACTTC
TRBV3-1	.	TRBJ2-7	few	16	CASSQDGPPNPYEQYF	TGTGCCAGCAGCCAAGATGGGCCGCCGAACCCCTACGAGCAGTACTTC
TRBV7-9	.	TRBJ2-7	many	15	CASSPVGDSSYEQYF	TGTGCCAGCAGCCCGGTAGGGGATAGCTCCTACGAGCAGTACTTC
TRBV2	TRBD1	TRBJ1-2	once	15	CASSPGQGATYGYTF	TGTGCCAGCAGTCCCGGACAGGGGGCTACCTATGGCTACACCTTC
TRBV3-1	TRBD1	TRBJ1-2	medium-sized	15	CASSPMVAGGYGYTF	TGTGCCAGCAGCCCGATGGTGGCAGGGGGCTATGGCTACACCTTC
TRBV13	TRBD2	TRBJ2-1	many	14	CASSQGLAVGEQFF	TGTGCCAGCAGCCAGGGACTAGCGGTTGGTGAGCAGTTCTTC
TRBV14	.	TRBJ1-1	many	14	CASSYLGFDTEAFF	TGTGCCAGCAGCTACTTGGGGTTTGACACTGAAGCTTTCTTT
TRBV12-3/TRBV12-4	.	TRBJ1-1	few	14	CASSLGSGRAEAFF	TGTGCCAGCAGTTTAGGATCAGGGAGGGCTGAAGCTTTCTTT
TRBV7-2	TRBD2	TRBJ2-3	.	20	CASSLAPGLAGAGSTDTQYF	TGTGCCAGCAGCTTAGCCCCAGGACTAGCGGGGGCCGGGAGCACAGATACGCAGTATTTT
TRBV2	.	TRBJ2-2	medium-sized	15	CASRGPGRNTGELFF	TGTGCCAGCCGGGGCCCAGGCCGAAACACCGGGGAGCTGTTTTTT
TRBV5-4	TRBD1	TRBJ1-6	.	15	CASSLATGRSSPLHF	TGTGCCAGCAGCTTGGCGACAGGGAGAAGCTCACCCCTCCACTTT
TRBV7-2	.	TRBJ2-7	many	14	CASSLAWTDYEQYF	TGTGCCAGCAGCCTCGCATGGACGGACTACGAGCAGTACTTC
TRBV29-1	TRBD2	TRBJ2-1	.	13	CSVEGLGYNEQFF	TGCAGCGTTGAGGGACTAGGCTACAATGAGCAGTTCTTC
TRBV6-5	TRBD2	TRBJ2-3	medium-sized	16	CASSYSERGGADTQYF	TGTGCCAGCAGTTACTCGGAGCGGGGGGGCGCAGATACGCAGTATTTT
TRBV27	TRBD1	TRBJ2-7	.	14	CASSLATGVYEQYF	TGTGCCAGCAGTTTGGCGACAGGGGTCTACGAGCAGTACTTC
TRBV10-3	TRBD1	TRBJ1-6	.	14	CAISGDREGSPLHF	TGTGCCATCAGCGGGGACAGGGAGGGTTCACCCCTCCACTTT
TRBV11-2	.	TRBJ1-1	many	11	CASSSGPEAFF	TGTGCCAGCAGCTCCGGGCCAGAAGCTTTCTTT
TRBV7-3	.	TRBJ2-2	many	14	CASSLIGETGELFF	TGTGCCAGCAGCTTAATTGGGGAGACCGGGGAGCTGTTTTTT
TRBV19	.	TRBJ1-1	few	11	CASSAGLEAFF	TGTGCCAGTAGTGCAGGCCTTGAAGCTTTCTTT
TRBV3-1	TRBD1	TRBJ1-6	few	18	CASSKISGGNSYNSPLHF	TGTGCCAGCAGCAAGATTTCAGGGGGCAACTCCTATAATTCACCCCTCCACTTT
TRBV5-1	.	TRBJ2-1	.	13	CASMRGSYNEQFF	TGCGCCAGCATGAGGGGTTCCTACAATGAGCAGTTCTTC
TRBV7-9	.	TRBJ1-4	medium-sized	16	CASSLPTGGTNEKLFF	TGTGCCAGCAGCTTACCAACAGGAGGCACTAATGAAAAACTGTTTTTT
TRBV10-2	.	TRBJ1-5	medium-sized	14	CASSEVGGNQPQHF	TGCGCCAGCAGTGAGGTTGGGGGAAATCAGCCCCAGCATTTT
TRBV6-2/TRBV6-3	.	TRBJ2-3	.	17	CASSYPGQRPSTDTQYF	TGTGCCAGCAGTTATCCCGGACAGCGACCCAGCACAGATACGCAGTATTTT
TRBV5-1	.	TRBJ1-1	medium-sized	14	CASREVVSNTEAFF	TGCGCCAGCCGTGAGGTGGTTTCGAACACTGAAGCTTTCTTT
TRBV6-5	.	TRBJ1-2	medium-sized	13	CASSRTDVGGYTF	TGTGCCAGCAGTCGGACAGATGTTGGTGGCTACACCTTC
TRBV4-2	TRBD1	TRBJ1-6	many	15	CASSQDTGGDSPLHF	TGTGCCAGCAGCCAAGACACAGGGGGCGATTCACCCCTCCACTTT
TRBV10-3	TRBD1	TRBJ2-1	few	17	CAISEPGQGLGNNEQFF	TGTGCCATCAGTGAGCCAGGACAGGGCTTAGGAAACAATGAGCAGTTCTTC
TRBV29-1	.	TRBJ1-2	medium-sized	13	CSVEVRARYGYTF	TGCAGCGTTGAAGTTAGGGCCCGCTATGGCTACACCTTC
TRBV18	TRBD1	TRBJ1-1	many	16	CASSLHRGRENTEAFF	TGTGCCAGCTCACTTCACAGGGGAAGGGAGAACACTGAAGCTTTCTTT
TRBV21-1	.	TRBJ2-2	medium-sized	15	CASSMTVSNTGELFF	TGTGCCAGCAGCATGACAGTTTCGAACACCGGGGAGCTGTTTTTT